This T cell receptor beta chain was observed in a study of technical replicates of blood from a few donors (dated 2017 in TCRdb). Library prep was done by the immunoSEQ multiplex PCR assay. Imported from immuneACCESS, the table was reduced by TCRdb to in-frame sequences with V and J called. These copies leave out some clones; in studies compared against another copy, an unresolved V gene accounts for under half, and the cause of the remainder is not known. This sample comprises tens of thousands of clones, approximately 95% of them detected only once. Of the sample, under 0.4% is held by the ten largest clones. Germline trimming amounts to 7 bases on V and 6 bases on J, with 17 as the count of junction bases outside the gene matches. The germline V gene specifies SGDLS as CDR1 and YYNGEE as CDR2. Including cysteine and phenylalanine, the CDR3 has 17 amino acids. Just CDR3 DNA is preserved here, 51 bases in frame from base 1.

Notes on this clone: Its target antigen remains unknown. Nothing much larger sits one base from this clone, and base qualities are not available.

The receptor's source is a human donor in good health. The source material was T cells isolated from PBMCs. The chain joins TRBV9 to TRBJ2-1, and TRBD2 matches 9 of the central bases. CDR3 loop: CASAREAGGRYGNEQFF. The DNA is TGTGCCAGCGCGAGGGAAGCGGGAGGACGGTACGGCAATGAGCAGTTCTTC.